This T cell receptor beta chain derives from a study of cytomegalovirus exposure and HLA in healthy donors. Overall study findings and caveats: A missense DCLRE1C variant was associated with V- and J-gene trimming of TCR beta chains in a later analysis, and an independent cohort replicated the association. The authors listed 150 to 200 TCR beta chains as cytomegalovirus-associated. In a later analysis, compared with equally common non-associated chains, HLA-associated beta chains were more expanded.

Primers: 60 Vbeta forward and 13 Jbeta reverse. The data were produced by immunoSEQ multiplex PCR, yet TCRdb's version contains in-frame clones alone and is incomplete. The repertoire includes around 200,000 clones, 65% to 80% of them detected once, and 4% to 4.5% sits in the top ten. Remarks on this clone: Its specificity is not known.

CDR3 length: 16 residues. V lost 4 bases and J 0 bases, leaving 14 bases between the germline ends. The germline CDR1 and CDR2 sequences are SGDLS and YYNGEE. Material for sequencing was PBMCs. The rearrangement joins TRBV9 to TRBJ1-3; D call uncertain. This TCR was recovered from a woman aged 25-40 years in good health and CMV-seropositive. The CDR3 nucleotides read TGTGCCAGCAGCCCATGGAGTTCCTACTCTGGAAACACCATATATTTT. Translating it yields CASSPWSSYSGNTIYF.